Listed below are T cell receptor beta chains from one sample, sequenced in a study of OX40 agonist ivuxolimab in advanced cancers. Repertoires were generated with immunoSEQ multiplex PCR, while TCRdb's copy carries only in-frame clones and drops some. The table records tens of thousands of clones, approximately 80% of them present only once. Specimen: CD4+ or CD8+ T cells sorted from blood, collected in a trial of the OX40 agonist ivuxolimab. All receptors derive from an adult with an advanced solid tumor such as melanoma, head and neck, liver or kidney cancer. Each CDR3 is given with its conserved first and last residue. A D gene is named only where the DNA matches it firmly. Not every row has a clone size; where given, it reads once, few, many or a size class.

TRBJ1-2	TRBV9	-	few	TGTGCCAGCAGCGTAGTACCAGGATCTAACTATGGCTACACCTTC	CASSVVPGSNYGYTF
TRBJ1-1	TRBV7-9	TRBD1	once	TGTGCCAGCAGTCCTACAGGGGTGGACACTGAAGCTTTCTTT	CASSPTGVDTEAFF
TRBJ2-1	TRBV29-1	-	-	TGCAGCGTCTCTCACAATGAGCAGTTCTTC	CSVSHNEQFF
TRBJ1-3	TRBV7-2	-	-	TGTGCCAGCAGCTTAGCTGCCGGCTCTGGAAACACCATATATTTT	CASSLAAGSGNTIYF
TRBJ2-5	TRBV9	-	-	TGTGCCAGCAGCGTAGGGGCAGTACAAGAGACCCAGTACTTC	CASSVGAVQETQYF
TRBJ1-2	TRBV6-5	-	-	TGTGCCAGCAGTTACTCGGAGACAGCCTATGGCTACACCTTC	CASSYSETAYGYTF
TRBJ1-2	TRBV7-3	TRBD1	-	TGTGCCAGCAGCTTAGTTGGACAGGGAGCAGCTAACTATGGCTACACCTTC	CASSLVGQGAANYGYTF
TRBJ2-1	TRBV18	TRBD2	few	TGTGCCAGCTCACCTTGGACTAGCGGGGGGGCTCAGGTTATCAATGAGCAGTTCTTC	CASSPWTSGGAQVINEQFF
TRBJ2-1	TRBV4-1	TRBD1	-	TGCGCCAGCAGCCAGGACTGGACAGGGGCCTCCTACAATGAGCAGTTCTTC	CASSQDWTGASYNEQFF
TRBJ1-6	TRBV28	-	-	TGTGCCAGCAGTTTATTGGGGGGCTATAATTCACCCCTCCACTTT	CASSLLGGYNSPLHF
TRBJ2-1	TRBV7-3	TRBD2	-	TGTGCCAGCAGCGTGGGACTAGCGGGGTGGAATGAGCAGTTCTTC	CASSVGLAGWNEQFF
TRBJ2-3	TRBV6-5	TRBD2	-	TGTGCCAGCAGCCGAGACGGGGGGGATACGCAGTATTTT	CASSRDGGDTQYF
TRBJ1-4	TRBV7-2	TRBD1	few	TGTGCCAGCAGCTCGGGACAGGCTTCGCCAACTAATGAAAAACTGTTTTTT	CASSSGQASPTNEKLFF
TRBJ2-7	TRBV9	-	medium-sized	TGTGCCAGCAGCTCGGACGGCTACGAGCAGTACTTC	CASSSDGYEQYF
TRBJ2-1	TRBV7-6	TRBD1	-	TGTGCCAGCAGTCATACGGGACAGGGACTCAATGAGCAGTTCTTC	CASSHTGQGLNEQFF